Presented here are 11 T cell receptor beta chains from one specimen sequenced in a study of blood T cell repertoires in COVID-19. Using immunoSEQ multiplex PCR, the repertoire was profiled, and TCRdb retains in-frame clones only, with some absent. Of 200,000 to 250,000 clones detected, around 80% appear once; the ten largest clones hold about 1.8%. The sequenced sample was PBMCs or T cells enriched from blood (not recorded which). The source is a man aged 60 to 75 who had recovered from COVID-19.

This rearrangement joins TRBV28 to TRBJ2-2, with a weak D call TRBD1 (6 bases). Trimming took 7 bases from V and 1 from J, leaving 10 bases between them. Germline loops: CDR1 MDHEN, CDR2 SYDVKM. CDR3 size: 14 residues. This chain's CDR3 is CASTPRGNTGELFF. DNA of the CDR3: TGTGCCAGCACCCCCAGGGGGAACACCGGGGAGCTGTTTTTT. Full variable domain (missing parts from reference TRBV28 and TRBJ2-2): DVKVTQSSRYLVKRTGEKVFLECVQDMDHENMFWYRQDPGLGLRLIYFSYDVKMKEKGDIPEGYSVSREKKERFSLILESASTNQTSMYLCASTPRGNTGELFFGEGSRLTVL.

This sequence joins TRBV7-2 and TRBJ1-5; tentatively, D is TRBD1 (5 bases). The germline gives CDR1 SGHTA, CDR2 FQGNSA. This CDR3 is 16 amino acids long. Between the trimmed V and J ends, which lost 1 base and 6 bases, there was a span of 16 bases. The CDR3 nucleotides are TGTGCCAGCAGCTTAGGGATCGCTGGGGGAGGTCAGCCCCAGCATTTT. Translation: CASSLGIAGGGQPQHF.

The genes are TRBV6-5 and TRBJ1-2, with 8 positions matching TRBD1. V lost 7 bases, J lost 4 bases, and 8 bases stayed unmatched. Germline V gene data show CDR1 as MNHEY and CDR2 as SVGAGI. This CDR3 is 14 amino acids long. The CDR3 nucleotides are TGTGCCAGCATTCCGGGACAGGATGTCTATGGCTACACCTTC. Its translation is CASIPGQDVYGYTF.

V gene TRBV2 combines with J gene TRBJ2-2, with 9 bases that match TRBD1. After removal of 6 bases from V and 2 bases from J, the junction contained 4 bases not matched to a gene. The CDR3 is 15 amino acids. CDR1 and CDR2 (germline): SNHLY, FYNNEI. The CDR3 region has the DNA TGTGCCAGCAGGCCGGACAGGGGCAACACCGGGGAGCTGTTTTTT. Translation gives CASRPDRGNTGELFF.

Here the CDR3 reads CASSQDGAGAPHEQYF. The CDR3 coding sequence is TGTGCCAGCAGCCAAGATGGGGCAGGGGCCCCCCACGAGCAGTACTTC. V gene TRBV3-1 (or the pseudogene TRBV3-2) combines with J gene TRBJ2-7; weak D call: TRBD1 (6 bases). V was shortened by 0 bases and J by 5 bases, with 17 bases between the two germline ends. Germline V gene data show CDR1 as LGHDT and CDR2 as YNNKEL (reference sequence). CDR3 length: 16 amino acids.

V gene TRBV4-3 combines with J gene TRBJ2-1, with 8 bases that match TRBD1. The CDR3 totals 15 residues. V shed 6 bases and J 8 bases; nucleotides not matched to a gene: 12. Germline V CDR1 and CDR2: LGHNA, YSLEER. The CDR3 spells CASSLGQAALDEQFF. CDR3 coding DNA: TGCGCCAGCAGTTTGGGACAGGCGGCCTTAGATGAGCAGTTCTTC.

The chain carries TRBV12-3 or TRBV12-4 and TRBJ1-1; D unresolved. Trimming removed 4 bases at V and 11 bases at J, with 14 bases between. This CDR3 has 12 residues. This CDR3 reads CASSSLSRPAFF. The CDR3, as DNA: TGTGCCAGCAGTTCTCTAAGCCGCCCCGCTTTCTTT.

The CDR3 is CASSLSSSGYGYTF. CDR3 DNA: TGTGCCAGCAGCTTGTCCTCGTCGGGCTATGGCTACACCTTC. The chain uses TRBV5-6 and TRBJ1-2; D call uncertain. The CDR3 is made up of 14 amino acids. Trimming cost V 1 base and J 4 bases, with 11 bases left between them. The germline CDR1 and CDR2 sequences are SGHDT and YYEEEE.

This CDR3 reads CASGWTGEGNQPQHF. In nucleotides, the CDR3 is TGTGCCAGTGGGTGGACAGGGGAGGGCAATCAGCCCCAGCATTTT. This rearrangement joins TRBV19 to TRBJ1-5; 9 nucleotides match TRBD1. The CDR3 sequence is 15 residues long. V shed 8 bases, J shed 2 bases, and the junction held 7 bases outside the gene matches. The germline V gene encodes CDR1 LNHDA and CDR2 SQIVND (reference sequence).

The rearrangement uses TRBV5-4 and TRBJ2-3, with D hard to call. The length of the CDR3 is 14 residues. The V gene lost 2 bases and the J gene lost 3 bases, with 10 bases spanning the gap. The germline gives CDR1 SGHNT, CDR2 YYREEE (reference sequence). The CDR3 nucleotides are TGTGCCAGCAGCTTAGGCGGCCGAACAGATACGCAGTATTTT. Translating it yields CASSLGGRTDTQYF.

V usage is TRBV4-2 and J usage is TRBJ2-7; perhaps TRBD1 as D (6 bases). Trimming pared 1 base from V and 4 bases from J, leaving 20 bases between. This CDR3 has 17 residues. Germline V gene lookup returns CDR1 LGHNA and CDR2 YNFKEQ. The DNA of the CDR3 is TGTGCCAGCAGCCAAGGGGCTCGGGGCAGGGGTGGATACGAGCAGTACTTC. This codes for CASSQGARGRGGYEQYF.